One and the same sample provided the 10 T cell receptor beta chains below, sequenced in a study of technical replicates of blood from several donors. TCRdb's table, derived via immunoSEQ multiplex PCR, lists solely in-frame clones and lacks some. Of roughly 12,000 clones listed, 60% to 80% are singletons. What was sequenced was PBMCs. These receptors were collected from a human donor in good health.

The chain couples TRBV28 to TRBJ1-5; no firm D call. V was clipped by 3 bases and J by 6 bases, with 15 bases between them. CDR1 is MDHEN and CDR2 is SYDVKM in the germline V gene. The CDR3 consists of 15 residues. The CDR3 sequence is CASSFGGVSAQPQHF. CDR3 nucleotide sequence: TGTGCCAGCAGTTTTGGAGGAGTGTCCGCTCAGCCCCAGCATTTT.

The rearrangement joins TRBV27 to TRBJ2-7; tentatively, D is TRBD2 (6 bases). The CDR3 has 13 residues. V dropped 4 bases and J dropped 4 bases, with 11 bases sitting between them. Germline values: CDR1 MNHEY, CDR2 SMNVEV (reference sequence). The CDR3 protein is CASSSRDLYEQYF. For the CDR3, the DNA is TGTGCCAGCAGTTCCCGGGACTTATACGAGCAGTACTTC.

CDR3 in amino acids: CASSGTGGATNEKLFF. CDR3 bases: TGTGCCAGCAGTGGGACAGGGGGGGCAACTAATGAAAAACTGTTTTTT. This sequence joins TRBV6-1 and TRBJ1-4, with TRBD1 identical over 10 bases. The trim removed 4 bases at V and 0 bases at J, leaving 2 bases unmatched. Germline-derived CDR1 and CDR2 are MNHNS and SASEGT. The CDR3 has 16 amino acids.

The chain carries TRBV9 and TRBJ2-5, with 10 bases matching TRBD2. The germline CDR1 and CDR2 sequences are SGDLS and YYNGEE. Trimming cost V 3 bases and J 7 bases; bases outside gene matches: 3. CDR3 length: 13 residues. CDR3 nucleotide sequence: TGTGCCAGCAGCGACAGACTAGCGGGGACCCAGTACTTC. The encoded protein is CASSDRLAGTQYF. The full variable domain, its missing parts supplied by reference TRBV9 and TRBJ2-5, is DSGVTQTPKHLITATGQRVTLRCSPRSGDLSVYWYQQSLDQGLQFLIQYYNGEERAKGNILERFSAQQFPDLHSELNLSSLELGDSALYFCASSDRLAGTQYFGPGTRLLVL.

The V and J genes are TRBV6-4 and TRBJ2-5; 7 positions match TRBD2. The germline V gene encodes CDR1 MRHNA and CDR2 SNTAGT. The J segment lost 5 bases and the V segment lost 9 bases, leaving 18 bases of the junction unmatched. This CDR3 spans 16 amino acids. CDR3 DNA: TGTGCCAGACCCCCACTCCGGGGAGGGTTGGGTGAGACCCAGTACTTC. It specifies CARPPLRGGLGETQYF.

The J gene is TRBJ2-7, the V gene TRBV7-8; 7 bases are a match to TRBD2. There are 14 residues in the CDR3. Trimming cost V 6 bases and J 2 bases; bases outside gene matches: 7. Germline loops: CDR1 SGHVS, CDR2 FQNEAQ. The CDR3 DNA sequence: TGTGCCAGCAGTTCCTCTAGCGGACCCTACGAGCAGTACTTC. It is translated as CASSSSSGPYEQYF. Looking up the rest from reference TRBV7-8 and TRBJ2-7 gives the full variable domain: GAGVSQSPRYKVAKRGQDVALRCDPISGHVSLFWYQQALGQGPEFLTYFQNEAQLDKSGLPSDRFFAERPEGSVSTLKIQRTQQEDSAVYLCASSSSSGPYEQYFGPGTRLTVT.

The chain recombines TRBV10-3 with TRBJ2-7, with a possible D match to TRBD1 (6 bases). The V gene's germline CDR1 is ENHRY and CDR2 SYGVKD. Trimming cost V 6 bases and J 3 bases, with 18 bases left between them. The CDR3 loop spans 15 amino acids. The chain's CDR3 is CAISPGQTLSYEQYF. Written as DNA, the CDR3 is TGTGCCATCAGCCCGGGACAAACACTTAGCTACGAGCAGTACTTC.

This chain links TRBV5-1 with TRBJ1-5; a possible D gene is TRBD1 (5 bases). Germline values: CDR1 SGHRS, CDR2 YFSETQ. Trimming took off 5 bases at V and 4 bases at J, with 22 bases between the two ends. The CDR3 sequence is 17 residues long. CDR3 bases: TGCGCCAGCAGTCCCAGCCCCACCAGGGAGGAAAATCAGCCCCAGCATTTT. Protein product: CASSPSPTREENQPQHF.

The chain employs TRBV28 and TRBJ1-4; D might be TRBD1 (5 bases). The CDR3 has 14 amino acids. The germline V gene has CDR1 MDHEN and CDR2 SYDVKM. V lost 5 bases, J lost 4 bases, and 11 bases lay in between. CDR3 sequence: CASSLLQGNEKLFF. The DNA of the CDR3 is TGTGCCAGCAGTCTGTTGCAGGGTAATGAAAAACTGTTTTTT.

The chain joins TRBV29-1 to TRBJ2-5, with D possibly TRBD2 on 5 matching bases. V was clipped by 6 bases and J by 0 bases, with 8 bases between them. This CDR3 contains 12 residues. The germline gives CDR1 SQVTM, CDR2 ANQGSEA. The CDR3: CSVRAYQETQYF. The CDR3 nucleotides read TGCAGCGTGCGGGCCTACCAAGAGACCCAGTACTTC.